One sample yielded the 17 T cell receptor beta chains listed below, sequenced in a study of T cell responses to AZD1222 COVID-19 vaccine. The data were produced by immunoSEQ multiplex PCR, yet TCRdb's version contains in-frame clones alone and is incomplete. The data hold more than 70,000 clones, with 90% observed a single time. This specimen was peripheral blood, taken 28 days after the second AZD1222 dose. All receptors come from an adult who received the AZD1222 COVID-19 vaccine.

V gene TRBV2 combines with J gene TRBJ1-4, with TRBD1 matching over 7 bases. J was trimmed by 3 bases and V by 6 bases; bases with no gene match: 4. The CDR3 runs to 14 residues. CDR1 and CDR2 from the germline V gene are SNHLY and FYNNEI. CDR3 in DNA: TGTGCCAGCAGGTCAGGGGGAGCTAATGAAAAACTGTTTTTT. Its translation: CASRSGGANEKLFF.

Points on this clone: Other nucleotide sequences in the sample specify the same CDR3. This chain connects TRBV5-4 to TRBJ1-2; unclear D gene. This CDR3 has 12 amino acids. Germline CDR1 and CDR2: SGHNT and YYREEE (reference sequence). V was pared by 3 bases and J by 4 bases, with 7 bases between. CDR3 protein: CASSSQGYGYTF. The DNA for the CDR3 is TGTGCCAGCAGCTCACAAGGCTATGGCTACACCTTC.

The chain uses TRBV24-1 and TRBJ1-5, with 7 bases identical to TRBD1. The ends lost 9 bases at V and 4 bases at J; junction bases unmatched: 2. Looked up from germline, CDR1 is KGHDR and CDR2 is SFDVKD. This CDR3 region has 12 residues. The DNA for the CDR3 is TGTGCCACCGGGGACAGTAATCAGCCCCAGCATTTT. It yields the protein CATGDSNQPQHF.

The count of this clone is one. CDR3 region: CASSKGTDTNYGYTF. In DNA form, the CDR3 reads TGTGCCAGCTCAAAGGGGACCGATACTAACTATGGCTACACCTTC. V is TRBV18 and J is TRBJ1-2; tentatively, D is TRBD1 (5 bases). Trimming removed 5 bases at V and 0 bases at J, with 13 bases between. Germline V lookup: CDR1 KGHSH, CDR2 LQKENI. The CDR3 has 15 amino acids. Complete variable domain (other parts from reference TRBV18 and TRBJ1-2): NAGVMQNPRHLVRRRGQEARLRCSPMKGHSHVYWYRQLPEEGLKFMVYLQKENIIDESGMPKERFSAEFPKEGPSILRIQQVVRGDSAAYFCASSKGTDTNYGYTFGSGTRLTVV.

The V gene is TRBV5-1, the J gene TRBJ2-6; D is uncertain. Looked up from germline, CDR1 is SGHRS and CDR2 is YFSETQ. Trimming left V 1 base short and J 0 bases short, with 5 bases between. The CDR3 spans 15 residues. CDR3 protein: CASSLYSSGANVLTF. CDR3 bases: TGCGCCAGCAGCTTGTATTCCTCTGGGGCCAACGTCCTGACTTTC.

J is TRBJ2-2 and V is TRBV3-1 (or the pseudogene TRBV3-2); no firm D call. The CDR3 extends over 11 amino acids. Trimming left V 2 bases short and J 8 bases short, with 3 bases between. Per germline, CDR1 LGHDT and CDR2 YNNKEL (reference sequence). CDR3 in amino acids: CASSQLGELFF. DNA of the CDR3: TGTGCCAGCAGCCAATTGGGGGAGCTGTTTTTT.

The rearrangement uses TRBV5-1 and TRBJ2-2, with D tentatively TRBD1 or TRBD2 (5 bases each). The V gene lost 4 bases and the J gene lost 0 bases, with 10 bases spanning the gap. The length of the CDR3 is 15 residues. Germline CDR1 reads SGHRS; CDR2 reads YFSETQ. In nucleotides, the CDR3 is TGCGCCAGCAGCACGGGACCCGCGAACACCGGGGAGCTGTTTTTT. Translation gives CASSTGPANTGELFF.

The chain combines TRBV7-6 with TRBJ2-7; no firm D call. CDR3 length equals 14 residues. Germline V CDR1 and CDR2: SGHVS, FNYEAQ. Trimming shortened V by 5 bases and J by 0 bases, and 11 bases separated the two germline ends. The DNA for the CDR3 is TGTGCCAGCAGCACGGACCAAAGCTCCTACGAGCAGTACTTC. Translated: CASSTDQSSYEQYF.

The chain couples TRBV30 to TRBJ1-2; D call uncertain. Between the trimmed V and J ends, which lost 4 bases and 4 bases, there was a span of 19 bases. The CDR3 consists of 15 residues. Germline CDR1 GTSNPN, CDR2 SVGIG (reference sequence). DNA of the CDR3: TGTGCCTGGATCCTAGACTCGGGTTGGTTCTATGGCTACACCTTC. This encodes CAWILDSGWFYGYTF.

The chain couples TRBV5-6 to TRBJ2-5; perhaps TRBD2 as D (6 bases). Germline CDR1 is SGHDT and CDR2 is YYEEEE. Trimming pared 6 bases from V and 7 bases from J, leaving 10 bases between. This CDR3 has 11 residues. The CDR3 DNA reads as TGTGCCAGCACTCACGGGGGGACCCAGTACTTC. This sequence encodes CASTHGGTQYF.

The rearrangement joins TRBV18 to TRBJ2-2; 7 nucleotides agree with TRBD1. The germline V gene encodes CDR1 KGHSH and CDR2 LQKENI. The CDR3 loop spans 15 amino acids. V lost 1 base and J lost 2; bases outside the gene matches: 1. The CDR3 is CASSPQGANTGELFF. The CDR3 nucleotides read TGTGCCAGCTCACCACAGGGGGCCAACACCGGGGAGCTGTTTTTT.

The V call is TRBV11-3, the J call TRBJ2-2; possibly TRBD2 for D (5 bases). The ends were cut back, 4 bases at V and 5 bases at J, with 14 bases in the middle. The CDR3 has 15 residues. Germline CDR1 SGHNT, CDR2 YENEEA. The CDR3 is CASSSEWEKTGELFF. In DNA, the CDR3 is TGTGCCAGCAGCTCCGAGTGGGAGAAAACCGGGGAGCTGTTTTTT.

The chain combines TRBV10-3 with TRBJ2-1, with D possibly matching TRBD2 (6 bases). The CDR3 spans 14 residues. Per the germline V gene, CDR1 is ENHRY and CDR2 is SYGVKD. With 2 bases removed from V and 6 bases from J, the gap between germline ends came to 11 bases. The CDR3 DNA is TGTGCCATCAGTGAGGGCGGGAACGGCAATGAGCAGTTCTTC. It yields the protein CAISEGGNGNEQFF.

A single count supports this clone. CDR3 bases: TGTGCCAGCAGGGACACAGGGGCCGATGGCTACACCTTC. Translation gives CASRDTGADGYTF. The chain uses TRBV2 and TRBJ1-2; 7 positions match TRBD1. CDR3 length: 13 residues. Germline assignment: CDR1 SNHLY and CDR2 FYNNEI. V shed 6 bases, J shed 6 bases, and the junction held 7 bases outside the gene matches.

The genes are TRBV14 and TRBJ2-3; D is possibly TRBD1 (5 bases). Trimming stripped 7 bases from V and 7 bases from J, with 45 bases between. This CDR3 is built from 23 residues. Germline CDR1 SGHDN, CDR2 FVKESK. Here the CDR3 DNA reads TGTGCCAGCACCCCATTTAAGCTCGGACACCGAACTCCCGATTCTACCGGCACGTATACGCAGTATTTT. This codes for CASTPFKLGHRTPDSTGTYTQYF.

Remarks on this clone: The same CDR3 also results from other DNA sequences found in this sample. The chain has TRBV6-4 and TRBJ1-1; 7 bases are a match to TRBD1. CDR1 is MRHNA and CDR2 is SNTAGT in the germline V gene. The CDR3 extends over 14 amino acids. Germline trimming cut 0 bases from V and 5 bases from J; bases unmatched to any gene: 3. CDR3 in amino acids: CASSDSSRGTEAFF. The CDR3 DNA reads as TGTGCCAGCAGTGACTCGTCCAGGGGGACTGAAGCTTTCTTT.

V gene TRBV7-2 combines with J gene TRBJ2-1, with D possibly TRBD2 on 5 matching bases. The CDR3 extends over 14 amino acids. Trimming took 5 bases from V and 6 from J, leaving 14 bases between them. CDR1 is SGHTA and CDR2 is FQGNSA in the germline V gene. The CDR3 sequence is CASSPGVASNEQFF. The CDR3 nucleotides read TGTGCCAGCAGCCCCGGGGTAGCGAGCAATGAGCAGTTCTTC.